This T cell receptor beta chain derives from a study of blood T cell repertoires in COVID-19. Study context: Collection of acute and convalescent COVID-19 samples took place in the United States, Italy and Spain.

The CDR3 loop spans 20 amino acids. Germline values: CDR1 SGDLS, CDR2 YYNGEE. Clones were read by immunoSEQ multiplex PCR, and TCRdb kept only the in-frame ones, dropping some. The data show around 200,000 clones, less than 85% seen once. Of note for this clone: One junction end disagrees with the germline gene, perhaps due to a read error.

The rearrangement joins TRBV9 to TRBJ2-7; 7 bases line up with TRBD2. What was sequenced was peripheral blood. The receptor comes from a man aged 50 to 60 who had recovered from COVID-19. The DNA for the CDR3 is TGTGCCAGCAGCGTAGGTCCCTGGGCCTCGGGGCGGGAGTCCTCCAACGAGCAGTACTTC. Translated, it gives CASSVGPWASGRESSNEQYF.